This T cell receptor beta chain was identified in a study of beta chain features in type 1 diabetes. Study-wide results and caveats: Across patients, naive, central memory and Treg TCRB repertoires exhibited apparently greater similarity than was observed across healthy donors. When Type 1 diabetes patients were examined, their TCRB CDR3s proved moderately but significantly shorter in all four CD4+ subsets. Resolution of whether HLA type affects TCRB rearrangement was not achieved here. When VDJ junctions were examined, type 1 diabetes patients showed fewer insertions and more deletions.

This clone has a handful of counts. Antigen unknown. J was trimmed by 2 bases and V by 6 bases; bases with no gene match: 1. Germline CDR1 SQVTM, CDR2 ANQGSEA. The CDR3 is made up of 13 amino acids. Every bit of the isolated RNA underwent reverse transcription, so sequencing read expressed TCRB transcripts. Clones were sequenced by immunoSEQ multiplex PCR, and TCRdb holds only the in-frame ones, with some missing. The sample includes over 300,000 clones, approximately 8.2% of them seen just once. Specimen: central memory CD4+ T cells from blood. The TCR sequence derives from a woman aged 18-29 years in good health. The chain joins TRBV29-1 to TRBJ2-3; TRBD1 aligns across 11 bases. The CDR3 is CSVGQGATDTQYF. The CDR3 region has the DNA TGCAGCGTCGGACAGGGGGCCACAGATACGCAGTATTTT.